Listed here are 22 T cell receptor beta chains from one sample, sequenced in a study of blood T cells in healthy people across ages. A second roughly 6 to 11 cycle PCR used barcoded and J-beta primers. TCRdb analysed the 5' RACE reads with MiXCR anew, one entry per CDR3 protein. This sample has 450,000 to 700,000 distinct CDR3 sequences, with 25% to 30% found just once. Sequenced: blood. The origin of the receptors is a woman in her 70s in good health.

Remarks on this clonotype: The germline gene is not matched at one end of the junction; a read error may be the cause. The chain has TRBV9 and TRBJ1-2; D not certain. The CDR3 runs 12 residues. CDR1 is SGDLS, CDR2 YYNGEE, per germline. The CDR3 sequence: CASSVVAGGHTF. The CDR3 DNA sequence: TGTGCCAGCAGCGTAGTGGCTGGTGGCCACACCTTC.

This clonotype was seen a handful of times. V is TRBV4-1 and J is TRBJ1-2; 8 bases map to TRBD1. The CDR3 extends over 16 amino acids. From germline, CDR1 is MGHRA and CDR2 YSYEKL. V was clipped by 1 base and J by 0 bases; unmatched bases: 4. CDR3 amino acids: CASSQVGTGANYGYTF. The DNA of the CDR3 is TGCGCCAGCAGCCAAGTTGGGACAGGTGCTAACTATGGCTACACCTTC.

This clonotype has more than one count but fewer than ten. The CDR3 region is CSASDSKSFEQYF. The DNA of the CDR3 is TGCAGTGCTTCGGACAGCAAGTCTTTCGAGCAGTACTTC. The chain uses TRBV20-1 and TRBJ2-5; tentative D call: TRBD1 (6 bases). Gene TRBJ2-7 matches the end of the DNA better, so the J call may be wrong. CDR1 is DFQATT and CDR2 is SNEGSKA in the germline V gene (reference sequence). This CDR3 has 13 residues.

The V and J genes are TRBV15 and TRBJ2-1, with TRBD2 matching over 14 bases. The J segment lost 15 bases and the V segment lost 1 base, leaving 5 bases of the junction unmatched. The CDR3 spans 14 residues. Germline CDR1 is LNHNV and CDR2 is YYDKDF (reference sequence). For the CDR3, the DNA is TGTGCCACCAGCAGAGGGGGACTAGCGGGAGATCGGTTCTTC. Translated: CATSRGGLAGDRFF.

With respect to this clonotype: A read error is likely, as this CDR3 ends without the conserved phenylalanine or tryptophan. The chain couples TRBV7-9 to TRBJ1-5; a weak D match, TRBD1 (6 bases). Germline V CDR1 and CDR2: SEHNR, FQNEAQ (reference sequence). Between the trimmed V and J ends, which lost 5 bases and 2 bases, there was a span of 13 bases. The CDR3 contains 15 residues. The CDR3 nucleotides read TGTGCCAGCAGCCGAGGACAGTCGGGCAATCAGCCCCAGCATCTT. This gives the protein CASSRGQSGNQPQHL.

The V call is TRBV2, the J call TRBJ1-1; D remains unclear. CDR3 size: 13 residues. The V end lost 5 bases, the J end lost 1 base, and 8 bases lay between the germline ends. The V gene's germline CDR1 is SNHLY and CDR2 FYNNEI. CDR3 nucleotides: TGTGCCAGCAGTCGAGCAAGGAACACTGAAGCTTTCTTT. This encodes CASSRARNTEAFF.

J is TRBJ2-5 and V is TRBV10-3; TRBD1 aligns across 7 bases. This CDR3 contains 13 residues. J lost 3 bases, V lost 7 bases, and 5 bases had no gene match. Germline V gives CDR1 ENHRY, CDR2 SYGVKD. DNA of the CDR3: TGTGCCATCATGGTTGACAGGGAAGAGACCCAGTACTTC. Encoded protein: CAIMVDREETQYF.

The chain recombines TRBV6-1 with TRBJ2-1; TRBD2 aligns across 11 bases. J was trimmed by 0 bases and V by 7 bases; bases with no gene match: 11. The CDR3 covers 18 residues. Germline V gene data show CDR1 as MNHNS and CDR2 as SASEGT. CDR3 residues: CASNQLAGATSSYNEQFF. CDR3 in DNA: TGTGCCAGCAACCAACTAGCGGGGGCTACGAGCTCCTACAATGAGCAGTTCTTC.

The rearrangement uses TRBV5-1 and TRBJ1-3; D uncertain. V was cut by 0 bases and J by 4 bases, with 8 bases left in between. CDR3 length: 14 residues. Germline lookup yields CDR1 SGHRS and CDR2 YFSETQ. The CDR3 reads CASSLGPSGNTIYF. The CDR3 coding sequence is TGCGCCAGCAGCTTGGGACCATCCGGAAACACCATATATTTT.

This chain links TRBV18 with TRBJ1-1; no reliable D call. The CDR3 totals 13 residues. With 3 bases removed from V and 1 base from J, the gap between germline ends came to 6 bases. Germline-derived CDR1 and CDR2 are KGHSH and LQKENI. The CDR3 reads CASSPYQNTEAFF. CDR3 coding DNA: TGTGCCAGCTCACCTTACCAGAACACTGAAGCTTTCTTT.

This clonotype has a handful of counts. The chain is built from TRBV29-1 and TRBJ1-2; D remains unclear. The V end was cut by 3 bases, the J end by 8 bases, with 16 bases between. Germline assignment: CDR1 SQVTM and CDR2 ANQGSEA. The CDR3 consists of 13 residues. In nucleotides, the CDR3 is TGCAGCGTTGAGGCCAGCGTAGGACGAGGCTACACCTTC. This encodes CSVEASVGRGYTF.

The rearrangement links TRBV7-2 to TRBJ1-3; D may be TRBD1 (5 bases). V was pared by 5 bases and J by 0 bases, with 14 bases between. Germline V CDR1 and CDR2: SGHTA, FQGNSA. This CDR3 spans 16 amino acids. Here the CDR3 DNA reads TGTGCCAGCAGCCCCCCTCGTGGGGGCTCTGGAAACACCATATATTTT. Its protein is CASSPPRGGSGNTIYF.

The J gene is TRBJ1-2, the V gene TRBV5-1; D is ambiguous. Germline V gene sequence: CDR1 SGHRS, CDR2 YFSETQ. The CDR3 runs to 17 residues. V lost 0 bases and J 4 bases, leaving 19 bases between the germline ends. CDR3 in amino acids: CASSLAAVAQSFYGYTF. For the CDR3, the DNA is TGCGCCAGCAGCTTGGCGGCAGTCGCCCAATCCTTCTATGGCTACACCTTC.

The CDR3 DNA reads as TGTGCCAGCCCCGGGACTAGCGGGGAACTTATCAATGAGCAGTTCTTC. This sequence encodes CASPGTSGELINEQFF. This chain joins TRBV6-2 or TRBV6-3 and TRBJ2-5, with TRBD2 matching 13 bases. The DNA matches TRBJ2-1 better at its end, which makes the J call doubtful. CDR1 and CDR2 (germline): MNHEY, SVGEGT. The CDR3 has 16 residues.

J is TRBJ2-5 and V is TRBV5-1; tentatively, D is TRBD1 (6 bases). The CDR3 contains 16 residues. CDR1 SGHRS and CDR2 YFSETQ come from the germline V gene. With 3 bases removed from V and 2 bases from J, the gap between germline ends came to 17 bases. The CDR3 DNA sequence: TGCGCCAGCAGCTACCTCAGGGGAGTCGGGCAAGAGACCCAGTACTTC. It encodes CASSYLRGVGQETQYF.

V gene TRBV27 combines with J gene TRBJ1-2, with D hard to call. V lost 5 bases and J 3 bases, leaving 19 bases between the germline ends. This CDR3 comprises 16 residues. Germline CDR1 MNHEY, CDR2 SMNVEV (reference sequence). This chain's CDR3 is CASSPSPGRAHYGYTF. CDR3 sequence (DNA): TGTGCCAGCAGTCCCTCCCCCGGACGGGCTCACTATGGCTACACCTTC.

There are a few counts of this clonotype. The chain employs TRBV6-1 and TRBJ1-3, with D unresolved. V dropped 4 bases and J dropped 2 bases, with 12 bases sitting between them. Germline V gene data show CDR1 as MNHNS and CDR2 as SASEGT. The CDR3 contains 15 residues. The CDR3 DNA sequence: TGTGCCAGCAGTGCGGATGTGGGCCCTGGAAACACCATATATTTT. It is translated as CASSADVGPGNTIYF.

V usage is TRBV25-1 and J usage is TRBJ1-1; TRBD1 matches at 8 bases. V lost 6 bases to trimming and J lost 1 base; unmatched junction nucleotides: 1. CDR1 is MGHDK, CDR2 SYGVNS, per germline. The CDR3 spans 13 residues. As DNA, the CDR3 is TGTGCCAGCAGGGACAGGGAGAACACTGAAGCTTTCTTT. Translation gives CASRDRENTEAFF.

J is TRBJ1-1 and V is TRBV20-1; 9 positions agree with TRBD1. Germline V gives CDR1 DFQATT, CDR2 SNEGSKA (reference sequence). J was trimmed by 2 bases and V by 3 bases; bases with no gene match: 10. This CDR3 contains 16 residues. The CDR3, as DNA: TGCAGTGCTAGGCGGGTCGGGACAGGGATTAACACTGAAGCTTTCTTT. Encoded protein: CSARRVGTGINTEAFF.

This clonotype has just a few counts. This chain uses TRBV24-1 with TRBJ1-5; a weak D match, TRBD1 (5 bases). There are 14 residues in the CDR3. Germline V lookup: CDR1 KGHDR, CDR2 SFDVKD. V was shortened by 3 bases and J by 7 bases, with 12 bases between the two germline ends. CDR3 sequence (DNA): TGTGCCACCAGTGATCCTGCCGGGGGACAGCCCCAGCATTTT. Translating gives CATSDPAGGQPQHF.

There are a few counts of this clonotype. The junction departs from germline at one end; a sequencing error may be responsible. The CDR3: CASNQGTGVENEKLFF. For the CDR3, the DNA is TGCGCCAGCAACCAAGGAACAGGCGTCGAAAATGAAAAACTGTTTTTT. The V call is TRBV4-1, the J call TRBJ1-4; tentative D call: TRBD1 (5 bases). The length of the CDR3 is 16 residues. In germline, CDR1 is MGHRA, CDR2 YSYEKL.

This clonotype was observed a handful of times. V is TRBV27 and J is TRBJ2-2; TRBD1 is a possible D gene (6 bases). The germline V gene encodes CDR1 MNHEY and CDR2 SMNVEV (reference sequence). V lost 6 bases, J lost 7 bases, and 18 bases lay in between. The CDR3 extends over 15 amino acids. In DNA, the CDR3 is TGTGCCAGCAGCTCGGCGCAGGGGTTGGTCGGGGAGCTGTTTTTT. It codes for CASSSAQGLVGELFF.